These 16 T cell receptor beta chains share one sample of origin, sequenced in a study of PD-1 blockade in mismatch repair-deficient tumors. The data were produced by immunoSEQ multiplex PCR, yet TCRdb's version contains in-frame clones alone and is incomplete. This table holds around 100,000 clones, approximately 83% found once. The specimen was peripheral blood, collected about 36 weeks after starting pembrolizumab. These receptors came from an adult with mismatch repair-deficient cancer.

The chain uses TRBV7-3 and TRBJ1-4; the D gene is possibly TRBD1 (5 bases). In germline, CDR1 is SGHTA, CDR2 FQGTGA. This CDR3 region has 15 residues. The V end was cut by 3 bases, the J end by 2 bases, with 10 bases between. CDR3 bases: TGTGCCAGCAGCTTGGGGGTGGGGACTAATGAAAAACTGTTTTTT. This translates into CASSLGVGTNEKLFF.

This rearrangement joins TRBV11-3 to TRBJ1-1; no clear D gene. This CDR3 spans 14 amino acids. With 5 bases removed from V and 6 bases from J, the gap between germline ends came to 16 bases. Germline V lookup: CDR1 SGHNT, CDR2 YENEEA. Here the CDR3 DNA reads TGTGCCAGCAGCATGACGGAGGTCATGTCTGAAGCTTTCTTT. Protein sequence: CASSMTEVMSEAFF.

The chain recombines TRBV13 with TRBJ2-1, with D possibly being TRBD2 (5 bases). CDR1 and CDR2 (germline): PRHDT, FYEKMQ (reference sequence). V gave up 7 bases and J gave up 8 bases, with 15 bases separating them. CDR3 size: 13 residues. CDR3 sequence (DNA): TGTGCCAGCACCCAGAGGGCGAGGGATGAGCAGTTCTTC. Encoded protein: CASTQRARDEQFF.

V and J are TRBV11-3 and TRBJ2-5; D is undetermined. Trimming pared 1 base from V and 2 bases from J, leaving 2 bases between. Per the germline V gene, CDR1 is SGHNT and CDR2 is YENEEA. The CDR3 runs 12 residues. CDR3 residues: CASSLGQETQYF. Written as DNA, the CDR3 is TGTGCCAGCAGCTTAGGGCAAGAGACCCAGTACTTC.

The V gene is TRBV7-8, the J gene TRBJ2-3; D remains unclear. V dropped 4 bases and J dropped 2 bases, with 16 bases sitting between them. Germline loops: CDR1 SGHVS, CDR2 FQNEAQ. The CDR3 runs 16 residues. CDR3 sequence reads: CASSSWTRTFTDTQYF. The DNA of the CDR3 is TGTGCCAGCAGCTCGTGGACGAGGACCTTCACAGATACGCAGTATTTT.

The chain recombines TRBV6-5 with TRBJ2-2; D is uncertain. The V and J ends lost 6 bases and 8 bases respectively, with 13 bases between them. Germline V CDR1 and CDR2: MNHEY, SVGAGI. This CDR3 region has 13 residues. As DNA, the CDR3 is TGTGCCAGCAGACACTTACAACTAGGGGAGCTGTTTTTT. Translation: CASRHLQLGELFF.

CDR3 bases: TGCGCCAGCAGCCAAGGCTTGAGCTCCTACAATGAGCAGTTCTTC. It codes for CASSQGLSSYNEQFF. The chain joins TRBV4-1 to TRBJ2-1; D call uncertain. The germline CDR1 and CDR2 sequences are MGHRA and YSYEKL. V lost 1 base to trimming and J lost 0 bases, with 7 bases between them. The length of the CDR3 is 15 residues.

This chain connects TRBV10-2 to TRBJ2-7; 14 bases map to TRBD2. CDR1 is WSHSY and CDR2 is SAAADI in the germline V gene. V was pared by 2 bases and J by 3 bases, with 6 bases of the junction left unmatched. There are 17 residues in the CDR3. The CDR3 nucleotides are TGCGCCAGCAGTGAGAGGGGGACTAGCGGGAGTCGCTACGAGCAGTACTTC. It codes for CASSERGTSGSRYEQYF.

This rearrangement joins TRBV11-2 to TRBJ2-1; 11 nucleotides agree with TRBD2. The V gene's germline CDR1 is SGHAT and CDR2 FQNNGV. The CDR3 loop spans 16 amino acids. V gave up 6 bases and J gave up 0 bases; unmatched junction bases: 4. CDR3 residues: CASRSTSGSSYNEQFF. The CDR3 coding sequence is TGTGCCAGCAGATCTACTAGCGGGAGCTCCTACAATGAGCAGTTCTTC. Looking up the rest from reference TRBV11-2 and TRBJ2-1 gives the full variable domain: EAGVAQSPRYKIIEKRQSVAFWCNPISGHATLYWYQQILGQGPKLLIQFQNNGVVDDSQLPKDRFSAERLKGVDSTLKIQPAKLEDSAVYLCASRSTSGSSYNEQFFGPGTRLTVL.

The chain carries TRBV21-1 and TRBJ1-5; the table assigns TRBD1, which was not confirmed against the DNA. TRBV21-1 is tagged as a pseudogene. There are 15 residues in the CDR3. The CDR3 is CASSTTGARGQPQHF. As DNA, the CDR3 is TGTGCCAGCAGTACTACAGGGGCCCGAGGGCAGCCCCAGCATTTT.

The chain carries TRBV2 and TRBJ2-7; D is perhaps TRBD1 (6 bases). Per the germline V gene, CDR1 is SNHLY and CDR2 is FYNNEI. The V and J ends lost 5 bases and 3 bases respectively, with 11 bases between them. The CDR3 covers 13 residues. The CDR3 DNA sequence: TGTGCCAGCAGTCCCGGACAGTACTACGAGCAGTACTTC. Translating it yields CASSPGQYYEQYF.

The J gene is TRBJ2-5, the V gene TRBV27; weak D call: TRBD2 (5 bases). The CDR3 has 13 residues. The germline CDR1 and CDR2 sequences are MNHEY and SMNVEV (reference sequence). The V and J ends lost 6 bases and 5 bases respectively, with 13 bases between them. In DNA form, the CDR3 reads TGTGCCAGCAGACCGAGGGATCGGGAGACCCAGTACTTC. Encoded protein: CASRPRDRETQYF.

This chain uses TRBV2 with TRBJ2-1; 13 bases match TRBD2. Germline V gene data show CDR1 as SNHLY and CDR2 as FYNNEI. This CDR3 contains 16 residues. Losses at the gene ends were 10 bases for V and 8 bases for J; bases not matched to a gene: 14. CDR3 in amino acids: CATKTTSGGLFDEQFF. CDR3 DNA: TGTGCCACAAAAACGACTAGCGGGGGGCTTTTCGATGAGCAGTTCTTC. Full variable domain (rest looked up from reference TRBV2 and TRBJ2-1): EPEVTQTPSHQVTQMGQEVILRCVPISNHLYFYWYRQILGQKVEFLVSFYNNEISEKSEIFDDQFSVERPDGSNFTLKIRSTKLEDSAMYFCATKTTSGGLFDEQFFGPGTRLTVL.

The genes are TRBV6-1 and TRBJ2-7, with D perhaps TRBD2 (5 bases). The V gene lost 1 base and the J gene lost 2 bases, with 15 bases spanning the gap. This CDR3 is built from 16 residues. The V gene's germline CDR1 is MNHNS and CDR2 SASEGT. DNA for the CDR3: TGTGCCAGCAGTGAAGATTTTGGAGCGGTGACCTACGAGCAGTACTTC. Translation gives CASSEDFGAVTYEQYF.

The chain employs TRBV5-1 and TRBJ2-7; D possibly corresponds to TRBD1 (6 bases). This CDR3 contains 16 residues. The germline V and J ends were trimmed by 7 bases and 3 bases, with 23 bases remaining between them. Germline-derived CDR1 and CDR2 are SGHRS and YFSETQ. The CDR3 loop is CASPKRTPRTVYEQYF. CDR3 in DNA: TGCGCCAGCCCCAAAAGGACCCCCCGGACAGTCTACGAGCAGTACTTC.

This chain joins TRBV19 and TRBJ2-7; 8 nucleotides agree with TRBD1. Germline CDR1 reads LNHDA; CDR2 reads SQIVND (reference sequence). The ends lost 4 bases at V and 2 bases at J; junction bases unmatched: 4. The CDR3 has 14 residues. As DNA, the CDR3 is TGTGCCAGTAGTACCTGGGACAGGCCCTACGAGCAGTACTTC. This encodes CASSTWDRPYEQYF.